This T cell receptor (beta chain) came from a study of T cells in localized non-small cell lung cancer. V lost 4 bases, J lost 2 bases, and 11 bases lay in between. This CDR3 is built from 15 residues. Germline V CDR1 and CDR2: LNHDA, SQIVND (reference sequence). This clone has just one count. Profiling relied on immunoSEQ multiplex PCR, and the TCRdb table lists in-frame clones only, not all of them. There are 90,000 to 95,000 clones in the sample; roughly 89% occur only once, and roughly 15% lies in the top ten. Source: peripheral blood, taken before any cancer treatment. This clonotype was obtained from a man aged 35 to 69 with stage I squamous cell lung carcinoma. The J gene is TRBJ2-2, the V gene TRBV19; D tentatively fits TRBD1 or TRBD2 (5 bases each). The CDR3 bases are TGTGCCAGTAGTACAGGGACCCGAAACACCGGGGAGCTGTTTTTT. This translates into CASSTGTRNTGELFF.